This TCR beta chain appears in the sequencing data of a study of T cell repertoires in cytomegalovirus infection. Study-level information: Recently identified HLA-C-restricted CMV epitopes and well-studied HLA-B-restricted CMV epitopes were used by the study. The public TCR beta signatures pointed to both CMV infection and matching HLA type.

Regarding this clonotype: The antigen remains undetermined. A junction end diverges from the germline sequence, so it may reflect a read error.

TCRdb re-called the reads with MiXCR, one entry per CDR3 protein. The sample holds approximately 340,000 distinct CDR3 sequences, roughly 28% seen once. Study observations and caveats: Carriage of CMV together with the relevant HLA was identifiable through cumulative public TCR beta family frequency.

The CDR3 is 13 residues long. Germline-derived CDR1 and CDR2 are SEHNR and FQNEAQ (reference sequence). This specimen was cultured PBMCs, taken from culture after CMV antigen stimulation. The chain uses TRBV7-9 and TRBJ2-1; perhaps TRBD2 as D (5 bases). The TCR originated in a human donor in good health (CMV status not recorded). Some clones in this sample may be carry-over from other donors' samples. CDR3: CASRLAGADEQFF. The CDR3 DNA reads as TGTGCCAGCAGATTAGCCGGAGCGGATGAGCAGTTCTTC.